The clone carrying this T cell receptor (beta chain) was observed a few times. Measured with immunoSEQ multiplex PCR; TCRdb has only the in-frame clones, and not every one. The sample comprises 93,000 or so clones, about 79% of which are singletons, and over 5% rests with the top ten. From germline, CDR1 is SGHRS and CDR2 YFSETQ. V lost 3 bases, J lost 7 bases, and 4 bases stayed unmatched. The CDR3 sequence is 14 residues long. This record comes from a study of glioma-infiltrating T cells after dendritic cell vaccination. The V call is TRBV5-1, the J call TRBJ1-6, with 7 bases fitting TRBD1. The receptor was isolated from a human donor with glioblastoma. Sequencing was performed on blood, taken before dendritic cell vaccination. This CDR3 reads CASSSRDSNSPLHF. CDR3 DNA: TGCGCCAGCAGCTCCCGGGACAGCAATTCACCCCTCCACTTT.